This T cell receptor beta chain derives from a study of T cell repertoires in cytomegalovirus infection. Study-wide context: Public TCR beta signature analysis indicated the presence of both CMV infection and matching HLA type.

CDR3 size: 18 residues. V shed 3 bases and J 8 bases; nucleotides not matched to a gene: 14. Germline lookup yields CDR1 KGHSH and CDR2 LQKENI. Notes on the study in general: Dominating the ex vivo response were TCR beta clonotypes that were CMV-specific and HLA-C-restricted.

TCRdb processed the reads anew with MiXCR; each CDR3 protein has one entry. The table records about 460,000 distinct CDR3 sequences, around 10% of them present only once. This clonotype has at least ten counts. What it recognizes is unknown. The clonotype was recovered from a human donor in good health (CMV status not recorded). Some clones in this sample may be carry-over from other donors' samples. The rearrangement joins TRBV18 to TRBJ2-1; TRBD1 matches 12 bases. Material for sequencing was PBMCs. The CDR3 loop is CASSPRLTGQGASDEQFF. The DNA of the CDR3 is TGTGCCAGCTCACCTCGGCTTACGGGACAGGGGGCTAGCGATGAGCAGTTCTTC.